Listed below are T cell receptor beta chains from one sample, sequenced in a study of T cells in Graves' hyperthyroidism and ophthalmopathy. TCRdb re-called the multiplex PCR reads through MiXCR, storing one row per CDR3 protein. The data hold 95,000 to 100,000 distinct CDR3 sequences, with over 50% observed a single time. The sequenced sample was blood. Source of these receptors: a woman in her thirties or forties with Graves' hyperthyroidism. CDR3s include the opening cysteine and the closing phenylalanine or tryptophan. Fields, in order: J gene, V gene, D gene, clone size, CDR3 DNA, CDR3 protein. D genes are given only for firm matches. Size is omitted from some rows. Given values are once, few, many or a class for expanded clones.

TRBJ1-1 | TRBV5-4 | TRBD1 | - | TGTGCCAGCAGCCAAGCCGGGACAGGGTTCACTGAAGCTTTCTTT | CASSQAGTGFTEAFF
TRBJ2-7 | TRBV15 | TRBD2 | - | TGTGCCACCTTAGCGGGAGATGGGTACGAGCAGTACTTC | CATLAGDGYEQYF
TRBJ2-7 | TRBV7-2 | TRBD1 | - | TGTGCCAGCAGCTATGGACAGGGGGTCGGCGAGCAGTACTTC | CASSYGQGVGEQYF
TRBJ1-2 | TRBV7-3 | TRBD1 | many | TGTGCCAGCAGCTTAGAGACAGGGGTGGATGGCTACACCTTC | CASSLETGVDGYTF
TRBJ1-1 | TRBV7-9 | - | many | TGTGCCAGCAGCGCCGACGGGAACACTGAAGCTTTCTTT | CASSADGNTEAFF
TRBJ2-3 | TRBV6-5 | - | - | TGTGCCAGCTCACCACCAGGGGTCACAGATACGCAGTATTTT | CASSPPGVTDTQYF
TRBJ2-5 | TRBV7-2 | - | - | TGTGCCAGCAGCAGGGACGGAGAGACCCAGTACTTC | CASSRDGETQYF
TRBJ2-5 | TRBV7-9 | - | - | TGTGCCAGCAGCCGTTCGACATTGGGGGGTCAGACCCAGTACTTC | CASSRSTLGGQTQYF
TRBJ1-2 | TRBV6-6 | TRBD1 | many | TGTGCCAGCACCCCACCGGGACAGCTTTATGGCTACACCTTC | CASTPPGQLYGYTF
TRBJ1-6 | TRBV10-3 | TRBD1 | - | TGTGCCAGTAAACAGGGGGCAAATAATTCACCCCTCCACTTT | CASKQGANNSPLHF
TRBJ2-7 | TRBV27 | - | - | TGTGCCAGCAGTTTATCGGTCAAGTTCTCCTACGAGCAGTACTTC | CASSLSVKFSYEQYF
TRBJ2-2 | TRBV5-1 | - | many | TGCGCCAGCAGCCCCCGAGCAAGCAACACCGGGGAGCTGTTTTTT | CASSPRASNTGELFF
TRBJ1-5 | TRBV2 | - | many | TGTGCCAGCAGGGGGGGACGTTCCTCAGGGAGCAATCAGCCCCAGCATTTT | CASRGGRSSGSNQPQHF
TRBJ2-5 | TRBV7-2 | TRBD2 | - | TGTGCCAGCAGCCCCGGAGGGGGACTAGCGGGATTTGAAGAGACCCAGTACTTC | CASSPGGGLAGFEETQYF
TRBJ1-2 | TRBV25-1 | - | - | TGTGCCAGCAGTGCCGGGACCTATGGCTACACCTTC | CASSAGTYGYTF
TRBJ2-7 | TRBV11-1 | TRBD2 | - | TGTGCCAGCAGCTTAGTCGGACGCGGCGGGAGGGCCTACGAGCAGTACTTC | CASSLVGRGGRAYEQYF
TRBJ1-1 | TRBV29-1 | - | many | TGCAGCGTTGAAATCGCGGTTTTCTCGGGGGAAGCTTTCTTT | CSVEIAVFSGEAFF
TRBJ1-1 | TRBV19 | - | - | TGTGCCAGTAGGCAGGGGTACACTGAAGCTTTCTTT | CASRQGYTEAFF
TRBJ2-7 | TRBV7-3 | - | few | TGTGCCAGCAGTCGGGACCAAACCTACGAGCAGTACTTC | CASSRDQTYEQYF
TRBJ2-2 | TRBV7-2 | - | once | TGTGCCAGCAGTGGCCGCGGGGAGCTGTTTTTT | CASSGRGELFF
TRBJ2-5 | TRBV6-6 | TRBD2 | many | TGTGCCAGCAGTTATCGGGCGGGAGGGCCAGAAGAGACCCAGTACTTC | CASSYRAGGPEETQYF
TRBJ2-6 | TRBV11-1 | - | once | TGTGCCAGCAGCTCGTCAGGGGGGGTCTATGGGGCCAACGTCCTGACTTTC | CASSSSGGVYGANVLTF
TRBJ2-5 | TRBV7-9 | - | - | TGTGCCAGCTCGGCAGGGGGAGGGCGGGTAGAGACCCAGTACTTC | CASSAGGGRVETQYF
TRBJ2-3 | TRBV7-6 | - | few | TGTGCCAGCAGCTTAGTCTCCTTCACAGATACGCAGTATTTT | CASSLVSFTDTQYF
TRBJ2-2 | TRBV2 | - | medium-sized | TGTGCCAGCAAGAGGCCGGGACACAACACCGGGGAGCTGTTTTTT | CASKRPGHNTGELFF
TRBJ2-3 | TRBV5-1 | - | few | TGCGCCAGCAGGCACGGGGCTTGGGATACGCAGTATTTT | CASRHGAWDTQYF
TRBJ1-6 | TRBV2 | - | - | TGTGCCAGCAGTGGAGATGCAGCCTCTAATTCACCCCTCCACTTT | CASSGDAASNSPLHF
TRBJ2-2 | TRBV7-7 | - | - | TGTGCTAGCAGCTACAGGGTTGGCGGGGAGCTGTTTTTT | CASSYRVGGELFF
TRBJ2-7 | TRBV5-8 | - | many | TGTGCCAGCAGCCGCGAGCAGGCGAACTACGAGCAGTACTTC | CASSREQANYEQYF
TRBJ2-7 | TRBV29-1 | - | few | TGCAGCCAAGATCGGGGGACCTACGAGCAGTACTTC | CSQDRGTYEQYF
TRBJ2-3 | TRBV19 | - | - | TGTGCCTGGAGTCTCCTTTTTTCAGGGGATAGGACGCAGTATTTT | CAWSLLFSGDRTQYF
TRBJ1-6 | TRBV15 | - | - | TGCCAGCAGCCAGAGAGAGGACACGGCGATTCACCCCTCCACTTT | CQQPERGHGDSPLHF